The 5 T cell receptor beta chains below come from one sample, sequenced in a study of response to subunit inactivated influenza vaccine. TCRdb passed the RT-PCR reads through MiXCR, listing each CDR3 protein once. The top ten clones hold approximately 10% of a sample with about 780,000 distinct CDR3 sequences, 18% of them seen once. The source material was PBMCs from blood, sampled around 5 days after vaccination. The source is a middle-aged man who received an inactivated influenza vaccine.

This clonotype turned up a few times. The V and J genes are TRBV12-3 or TRBV12-4 and TRBJ2-7; the D gene could be TRBD1 or TRBD2 (5 bases each). This CDR3 comprises 14 residues. V was clipped by 3 bases and J by 5 bases, with 14 bases between them. CDR3 bases: TGTGCCAGCAGTTTCGGGACGGAGAGCCACGAGCAGTACTTC. It is translated as CASSFGTESHEQYF.

This CDR3 reads CASSYEPQLTGELFF. Written as DNA, the CDR3 is TGTGCCAGCAGTTACGAGCCTCAGCTTACCGGGGAGCTGTTTTTT. The V gene is TRBV6-2 or TRBV6-3, the J gene TRBJ2-2; D gene uncertain. The V gene's germline CDR1 is MNHEY and CDR2 SVGEGT. Trimming removed 2 bases from V and 5 bases from J, with 12 bases in between. The CDR3 has 15 residues.

The rearrangement joins TRBV5-6 to TRBJ2-5; D perhaps matches TRBD2 (5 bases). The V and J ends lost 3 bases and 0 bases respectively, with 12 bases between them. The CDR3 has 15 amino acids. The germline gives CDR1 SGHDT, CDR2 YYEEEE. CDR3: CASSSYLTNQETQYF. In nucleotides, the CDR3 is TGTGCCAGCAGCTCCTACCTGACTAACCAAGAGACCCAGTACTTC.

There are a few counts of this clonotype. The V gene is TRBV12-3 or TRBV12-4, the J gene TRBJ2-7; TRBD1 matches 8 bases. With V trimmed by 6 bases and J by 5 bases, 6 bases remained unmatched. This CDR3 is 13 amino acids long. The CDR3 region is CASSRRQGHEQYF. CDR3 nucleotide sequence: TGTGCCAGCAGCCGCCGACAGGGGCACGAGCAGTACTTC.

The rearrangement joins TRBV12-3 or TRBV12-4 to TRBJ2-1, with 8 bases fitting TRBD2. V was pared by 10 bases and J by 2 bases, with 10 bases of the junction left unmatched. This CDR3 region has 15 residues. The CDR3 region has the DNA TGTGCCACCCTTGTGGCGGGAGGCCCCTACAATGAGCAGTTCTTC. Its translation is CATLVAGGPYNEQFF.